This T cell receptor beta chain was retrieved from a study of early stage breast cancer tumors (dated by TCRdb to the late 2010s). For context, the study as a whole: Of the roughly 15 invasive breast tumors, roughly 12 were found to be estrogen receptor-positive, progesterone receptor-positive and HER2-negative. On average, each sample had roughly 9.7-fold read coverage. Eight of the 12 ER+/PR+/HER2- tumors were invasive ductal carcinomas, while the other four were invasive lobular carcinomas. A total of 2 million to 3 million templates, representing some 1.2 million unique clonotypes, were detected across all samples. Results the study describes overall, beyond this receptor: Roughly 2.5-fold higher T cell density and higher clonality were observed in tumors than in adjacent normal breast tissue. The small cohort size prevented analysis by tumor subtype. Greater similarity was observed between blood and normal breast repertoires than between blood and tumor repertoires, and tumor was distinguished from normal in about 85% of the 16 patients when each tissue was compared with blood. Enriched TCRB sequences shared across patients were found to be mostly commonly generated sequences that were unlikely to play an important role in the tumor microenvironment. Bulk genomic DNA sequencing of unsorted cells missed chain pairing and functional markers such as CD4, CD8 and FOXP3.

A note on this clone: There is no known antigen for this receptor. Base qualities are not at hand, and no much larger clone is one base apart.

V has 4 bases trimmed and J has 13 bases trimmed; junction bases matching no gene number 3. Based on the germline V gene, the CDR1 and CDR2 sequences are MNHNS and SASEGT. The CDR3 starts with the cysteine, ends with the phenylalanine, and has 12 residues. The sequence is cut down to CDR3 DNA, 36 bases in frame from base 1. The study profiled bulk TCR beta-chain repertoires in matched peripheral blood, tumor and adjacent normal breast tissue taken from around 15 patients with early-stage breast cancer. Before surgery, roughly 4.5-10 mL of whole blood was collected in EDTA tubes and processed within 2 hours. Peripheral blood mononuclear cells were isolated by Ficoll-Paque centrifugation in SepMate-50 tubes. PBMCs were cryopreserved in 90% FBS with around 10% DMSO in aliquots of roughly 1.9 to 4.5 million cells and stored in liquid nitrogen. Genomic DNA was extracted with the Qiagen AllPrep DNA/RNA Mini kit.

Each sample was amplified as two independent genomic DNA replicates: approximately 0.49 ug for blood and approximately 1.5 ug for tumor or normal breast. TCRB sequencing of genomic DNA was carried out with the ImmunoSeq Intro kit according to the manufacturer's instructions. Multiplex PCR was run for 31 cycles using proprietary primers and spike-in control sequences for absolute quantification. Single-end 150-bp reads were used to sequence an 87-bp fragment spanning the CDR3 plus the flanking V and J genes. Seven samples, with two replicates for each sample, were multiplexed per lane of an Illumina MiSeq using version 3.0 chemistry. The original methods were these. The vendor's proprietary pipeline handled the raw data processing, merging both replicates into a single result for each sample. A clonotype was defined as productive rearrangements that share the same V-gene family, CDR3 amino acid sequence and J-gene segment. To compute clonality, the normalized Shannon entropy (Pielou evenness) of TCRB abundances was subtracted from 1. To estimate T cell density, the total number of templates was divided by the number of input cells, which was inferred from the amount of DNA input. Recon, run with its default parameters, was used to estimate overall repertoire diversity and clonality. Tumor-enriched clonotypes were defined as having over 0.1% abundance in tumor and at least 32-fold higher abundance than in normal breast. The table comes from immuneACCESS by way of TCRdb, which keeps in-frame sequences with V and J called. Part of the clones is missing from these tables; in studies checked, under half for an unresolved V gene and the rest for unknown reasons. V and J calls and clone size are copied from that table; D and trimming were computed from the DNA. For this sample the table gives about 46,000 clones, of which just under 80% were detected only once. The ten largest clones capture around 3.6% of the sample.

The receptor chain draws on TRBV6-1 and TRBJ2-7, with 14 bases in between that match TRBD2. The TCR was taken from a person between 35 and 49 years old with breast cancer. The sample taken for sequencing was blood. The DNA is TGTGCCAGCAGTGCGACTAGCGGGAGGGAATACTTC. It is translated as CASSATSGREYF.